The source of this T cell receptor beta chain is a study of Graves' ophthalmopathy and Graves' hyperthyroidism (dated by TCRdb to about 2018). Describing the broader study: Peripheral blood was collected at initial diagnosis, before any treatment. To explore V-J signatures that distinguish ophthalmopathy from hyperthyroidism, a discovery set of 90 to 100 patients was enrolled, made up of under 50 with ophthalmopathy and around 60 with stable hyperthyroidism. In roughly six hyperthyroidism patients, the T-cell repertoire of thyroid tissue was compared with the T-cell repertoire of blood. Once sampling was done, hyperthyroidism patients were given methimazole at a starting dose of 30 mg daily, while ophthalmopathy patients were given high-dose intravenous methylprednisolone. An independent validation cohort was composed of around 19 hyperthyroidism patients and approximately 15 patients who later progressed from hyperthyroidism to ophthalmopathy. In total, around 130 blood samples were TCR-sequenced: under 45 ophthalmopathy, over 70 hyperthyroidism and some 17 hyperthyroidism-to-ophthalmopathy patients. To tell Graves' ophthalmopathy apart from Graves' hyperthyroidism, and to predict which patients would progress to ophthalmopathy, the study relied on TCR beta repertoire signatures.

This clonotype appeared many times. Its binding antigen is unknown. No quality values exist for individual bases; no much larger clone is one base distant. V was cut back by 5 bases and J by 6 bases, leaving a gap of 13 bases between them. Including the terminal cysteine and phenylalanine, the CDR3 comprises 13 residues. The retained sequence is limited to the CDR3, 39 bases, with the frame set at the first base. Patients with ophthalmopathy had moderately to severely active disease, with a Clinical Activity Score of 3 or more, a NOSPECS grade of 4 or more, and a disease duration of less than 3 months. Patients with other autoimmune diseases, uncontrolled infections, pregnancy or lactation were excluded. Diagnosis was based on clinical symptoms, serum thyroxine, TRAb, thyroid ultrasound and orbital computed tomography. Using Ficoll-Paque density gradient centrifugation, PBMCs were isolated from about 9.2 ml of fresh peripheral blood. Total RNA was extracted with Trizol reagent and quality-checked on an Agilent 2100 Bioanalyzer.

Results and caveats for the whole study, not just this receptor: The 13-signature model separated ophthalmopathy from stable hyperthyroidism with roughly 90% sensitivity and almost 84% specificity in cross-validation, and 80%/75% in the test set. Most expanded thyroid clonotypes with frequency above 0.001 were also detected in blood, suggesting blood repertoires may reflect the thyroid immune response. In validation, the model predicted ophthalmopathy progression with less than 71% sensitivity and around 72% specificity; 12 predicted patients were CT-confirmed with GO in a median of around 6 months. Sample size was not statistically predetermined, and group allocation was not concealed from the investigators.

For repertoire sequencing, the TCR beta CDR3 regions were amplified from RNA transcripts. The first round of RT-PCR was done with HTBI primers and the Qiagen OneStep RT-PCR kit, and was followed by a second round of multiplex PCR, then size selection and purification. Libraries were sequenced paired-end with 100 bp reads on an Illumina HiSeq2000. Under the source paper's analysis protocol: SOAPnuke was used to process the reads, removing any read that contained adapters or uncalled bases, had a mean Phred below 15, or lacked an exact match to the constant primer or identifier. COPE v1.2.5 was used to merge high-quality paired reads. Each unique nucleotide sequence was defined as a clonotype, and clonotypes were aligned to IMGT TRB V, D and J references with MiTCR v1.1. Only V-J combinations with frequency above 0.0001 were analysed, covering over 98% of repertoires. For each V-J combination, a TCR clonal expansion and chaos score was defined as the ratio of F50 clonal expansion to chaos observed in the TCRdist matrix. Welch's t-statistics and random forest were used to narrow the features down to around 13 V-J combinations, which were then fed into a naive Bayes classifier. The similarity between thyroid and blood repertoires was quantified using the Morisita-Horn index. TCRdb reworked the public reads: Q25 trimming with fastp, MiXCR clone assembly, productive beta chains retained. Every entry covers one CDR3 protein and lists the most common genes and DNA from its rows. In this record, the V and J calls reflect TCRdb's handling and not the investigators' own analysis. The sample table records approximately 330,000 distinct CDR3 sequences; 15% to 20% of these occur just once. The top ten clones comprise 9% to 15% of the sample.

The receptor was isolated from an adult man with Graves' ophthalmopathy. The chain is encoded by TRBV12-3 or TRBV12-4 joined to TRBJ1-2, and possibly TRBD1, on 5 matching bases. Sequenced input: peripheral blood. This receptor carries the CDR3 CASSKSGTHGYTF. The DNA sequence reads TGTGCCAGCAGTAAATCAGGGACGCATGGCTACACCTTC.